This TCR beta chain came from a study of vaccination effects on CD4 cells after COVID-19. Study findings and constraints: Marked clonal contraction of infection- and vaccine-induced clones was seen late after vaccination. Early post-infection timepoints were missing from the study, which also had few convalescent patients.

Comments on this clone: Its antigen is unidentified.

The CDR3 has 16 amino acids. Pools of viral peptides were used by the ViraFEST assay to expand antigen-specific CD4+ T cells ahead of sequencing. It was after roughly ten days of culture that CD4+ T cells were isolated. The protocol was immunoSEQ multiplex PCR, while the TCRdb copy is restricted to in-frame clones and leaves out a portion. This table holds 50,000 to 65,000 clones, 80% to 90% found once. The rearrangement uses TRBV21-1 and TRBJ2-3. TRBV21-1 is given as a pseudogene. The source of this sequence is a human donor who received a COVID-19 vaccine. The sequenced sample was CD4+ T cells from PBMCs cultured with HCoV-229E spike peptides, obtained before COVID-19 vaccination. The CDR3 sequence is CASRQVQGPSTDTQYF. CDR3 coding DNA: TGTGCCAGCAGGCAAGTTCAGGGACCGAGCACAGATACGCAGTATTTT.